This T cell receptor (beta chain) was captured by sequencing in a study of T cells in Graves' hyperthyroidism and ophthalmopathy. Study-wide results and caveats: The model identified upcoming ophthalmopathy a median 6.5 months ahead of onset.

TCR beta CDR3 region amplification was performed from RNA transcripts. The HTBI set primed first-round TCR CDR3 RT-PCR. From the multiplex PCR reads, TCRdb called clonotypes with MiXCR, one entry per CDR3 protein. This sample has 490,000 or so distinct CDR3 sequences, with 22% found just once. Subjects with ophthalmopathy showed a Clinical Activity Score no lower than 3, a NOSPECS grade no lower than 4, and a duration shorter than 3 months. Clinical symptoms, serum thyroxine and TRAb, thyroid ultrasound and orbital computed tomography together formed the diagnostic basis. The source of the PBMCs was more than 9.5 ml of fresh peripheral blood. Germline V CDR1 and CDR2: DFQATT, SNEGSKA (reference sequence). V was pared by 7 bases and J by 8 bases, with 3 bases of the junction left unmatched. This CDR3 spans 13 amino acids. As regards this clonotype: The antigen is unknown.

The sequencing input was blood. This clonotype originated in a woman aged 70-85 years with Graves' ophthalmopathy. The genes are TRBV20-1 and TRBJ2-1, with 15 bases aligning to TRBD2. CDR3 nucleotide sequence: TGCAGTGTCGGACTAGCGGGAGGGTATGAGCAGTTCTTC. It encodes CSVGLAGGYEQFF.